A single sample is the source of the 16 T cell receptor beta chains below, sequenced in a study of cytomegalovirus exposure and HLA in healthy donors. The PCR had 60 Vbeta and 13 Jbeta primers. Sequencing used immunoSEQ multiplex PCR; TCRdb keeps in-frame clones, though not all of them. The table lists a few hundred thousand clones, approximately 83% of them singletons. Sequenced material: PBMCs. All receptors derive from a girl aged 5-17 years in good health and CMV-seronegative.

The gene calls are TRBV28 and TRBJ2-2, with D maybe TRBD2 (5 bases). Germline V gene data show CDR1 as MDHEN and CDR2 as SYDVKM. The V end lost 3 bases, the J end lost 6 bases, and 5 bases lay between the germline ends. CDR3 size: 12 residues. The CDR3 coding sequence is TGTGCCAGCAGTTTGAGGGCCGGGGAGCTGTTTTTT. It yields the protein CASSLRAGELFF.

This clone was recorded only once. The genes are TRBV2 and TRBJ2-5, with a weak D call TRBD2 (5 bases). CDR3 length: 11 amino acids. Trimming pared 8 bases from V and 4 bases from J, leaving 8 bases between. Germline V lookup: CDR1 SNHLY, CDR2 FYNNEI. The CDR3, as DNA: TGTGCCAGCCTAGCCGTAGAGACCCAGTACTTC. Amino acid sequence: CASLAVETQYF.

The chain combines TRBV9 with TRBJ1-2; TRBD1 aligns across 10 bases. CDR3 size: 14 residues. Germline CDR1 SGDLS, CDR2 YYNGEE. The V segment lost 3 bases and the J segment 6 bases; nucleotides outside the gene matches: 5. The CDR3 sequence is CASSARTGGHGYTF. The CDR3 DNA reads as TGTGCCAGCAGCGCCCGGACAGGGGGGCATGGCTACACCTTC.

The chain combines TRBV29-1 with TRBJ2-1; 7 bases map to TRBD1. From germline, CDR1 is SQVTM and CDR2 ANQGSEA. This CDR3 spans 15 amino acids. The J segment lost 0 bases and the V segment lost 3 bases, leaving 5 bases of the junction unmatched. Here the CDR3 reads CSVEGDRISYNEQFF. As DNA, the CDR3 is TGCAGCGTTGAGGGGGACAGAATCTCCTACAATGAGCAGTTCTTC.

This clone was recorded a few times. In DNA, the CDR3 is TGTGCCAGCAGTTACTCCGCCAGCGCCCGCTATGGCTACACCTTC. Protein sequence: CASSYSASARYGYTF. The rearrangement joins TRBV6-5 to TRBJ1-2; D is uncertain. CDR1 and CDR2 (germline): MNHEY, SVGAGI. The CDR3 loop spans 15 amino acids. Trimming took off 0 bases at V and 4 bases at J, with 12 bases between the two ends.

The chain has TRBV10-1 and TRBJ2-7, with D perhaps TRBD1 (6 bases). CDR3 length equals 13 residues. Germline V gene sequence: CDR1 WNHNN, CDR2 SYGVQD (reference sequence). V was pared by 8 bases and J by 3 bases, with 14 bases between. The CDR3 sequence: CASSGTSIYEQYF. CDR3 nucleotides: TGCGCCAGCTCCGGGACATCAATCTACGAGCAGTACTTC.

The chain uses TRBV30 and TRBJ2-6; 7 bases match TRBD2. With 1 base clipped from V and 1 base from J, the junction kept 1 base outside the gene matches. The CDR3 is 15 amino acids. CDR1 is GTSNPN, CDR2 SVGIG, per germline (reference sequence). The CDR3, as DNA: TGTGCCTGGAGTGGGGAGGGGTCTGGGGCCAACGTCCTGACTTTC. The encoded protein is CAWSGEGSGANVLTF.

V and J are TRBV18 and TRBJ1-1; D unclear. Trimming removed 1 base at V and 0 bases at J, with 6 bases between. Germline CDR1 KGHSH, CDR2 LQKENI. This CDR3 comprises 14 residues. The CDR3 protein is CASSPQHLNTEAFF. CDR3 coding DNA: TGTGCCAGCTCACCACAACATCTGAACACTGAAGCTTTCTTT.

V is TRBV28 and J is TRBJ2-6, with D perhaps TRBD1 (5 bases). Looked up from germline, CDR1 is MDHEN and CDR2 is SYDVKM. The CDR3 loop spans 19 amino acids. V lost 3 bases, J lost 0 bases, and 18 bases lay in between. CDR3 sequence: CASSLVYRGFDSGANVLTF. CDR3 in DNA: TGTGCCAGCAGTTTGGTTTATAGGGGTTTTGACTCTGGGGCCAACGTCCTGACTTTC. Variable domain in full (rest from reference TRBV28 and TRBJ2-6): DVKVTQSSRYLVKRTGEKVFLECVQDMDHENMFWYRQDPGLGLRLIYFSYDVKMKEKGDIPEGYSVSREKKERFSLILESASTNQTSMYLCASSLVYRGFDSGANVLTFGAGSRLTVL.

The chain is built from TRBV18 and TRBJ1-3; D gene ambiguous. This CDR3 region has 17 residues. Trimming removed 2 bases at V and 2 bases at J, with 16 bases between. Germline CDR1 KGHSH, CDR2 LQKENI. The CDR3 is CASSPVSLSQAGNTIYF. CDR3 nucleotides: TGTGCCAGCTCACCAGTGTCTCTGAGCCAAGCTGGAAACACCATATATTTT.

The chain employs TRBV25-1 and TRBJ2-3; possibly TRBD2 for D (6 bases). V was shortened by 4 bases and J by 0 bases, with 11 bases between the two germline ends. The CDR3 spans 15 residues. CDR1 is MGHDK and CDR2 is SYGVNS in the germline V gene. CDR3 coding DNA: TGTGCCAGCAGTGTGGGCGGGACGAGCACAGATACGCAGTATTTT. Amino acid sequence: CASSVGGTSTDTQYF. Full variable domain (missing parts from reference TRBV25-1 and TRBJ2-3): EADIYQTPRYLVIGTGKKITLECSQTMGHDKMYWYQQDPGMELHLIHYSYGVNSTEKGDLSSESTVSRIRTEHFPLTLESARPSHTSQYLCASSVGGTSTDTQYFGPGTRLTVL.

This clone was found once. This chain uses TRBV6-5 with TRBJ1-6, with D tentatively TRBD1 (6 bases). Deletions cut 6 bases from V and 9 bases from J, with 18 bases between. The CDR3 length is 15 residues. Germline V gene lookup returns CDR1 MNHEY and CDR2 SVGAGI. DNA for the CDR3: TGTGCCAGCAGGACCCAGGGGAGAAGGGCTTCACCCCTCCACTTT. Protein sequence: CASRTQGRRASPLHF.

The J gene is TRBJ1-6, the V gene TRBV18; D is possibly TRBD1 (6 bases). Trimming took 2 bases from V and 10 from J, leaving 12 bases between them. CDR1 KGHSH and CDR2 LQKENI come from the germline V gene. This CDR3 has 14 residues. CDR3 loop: CASSPGAGDSPLHF. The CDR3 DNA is TGTGCCAGCTCACCAGGGGCAGGGGACTCACCCCTCCACTTT. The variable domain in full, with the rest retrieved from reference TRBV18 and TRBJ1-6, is NAGVMQNPRHLVRRRGQEARLRCSPMKGHSHVYWYRQLPEEGLKFMVYLQKENIIDESGMPKERFSAEFPKEGPSILRIQQVVRGDSAAYFCASSPGAGDSPLHFGNGTRLTVT.

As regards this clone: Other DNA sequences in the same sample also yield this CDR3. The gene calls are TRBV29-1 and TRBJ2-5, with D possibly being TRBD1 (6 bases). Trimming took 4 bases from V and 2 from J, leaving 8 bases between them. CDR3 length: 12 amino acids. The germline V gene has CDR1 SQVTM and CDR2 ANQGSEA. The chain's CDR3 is CSVVRGQETQYF. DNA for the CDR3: TGCAGCGTTGTCAGGGGACAAGAGACCCAGTACTTC. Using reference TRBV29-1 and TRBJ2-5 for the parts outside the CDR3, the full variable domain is SAVISQKPSRDICQRGTSLTIQCQVDSQVTMMFWYRQQPGQSLTLIATANQGSEATYESGFVIDKFPISRPNLTFSTLTVSNMSPEDSSIYLCSVVRGQETQYFGPGTRLLVL.

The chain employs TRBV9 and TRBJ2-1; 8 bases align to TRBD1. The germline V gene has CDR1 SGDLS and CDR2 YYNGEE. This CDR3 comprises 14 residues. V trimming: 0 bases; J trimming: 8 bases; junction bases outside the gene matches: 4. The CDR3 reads CASSVGTGIYEQFF. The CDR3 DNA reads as TGTGCCAGCAGCGTAGGGACAGGGATCTATGAGCAGTTCTTC.

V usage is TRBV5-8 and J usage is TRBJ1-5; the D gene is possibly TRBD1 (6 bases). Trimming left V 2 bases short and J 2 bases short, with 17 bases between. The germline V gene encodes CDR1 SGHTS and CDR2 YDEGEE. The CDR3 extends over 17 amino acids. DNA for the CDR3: TGTGCCAGCAGCTTTGGGGTCGGGGGGCGAGGCAATCAGCCCCAGCATTTT. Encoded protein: CASSFGVGGRGNQPQHF. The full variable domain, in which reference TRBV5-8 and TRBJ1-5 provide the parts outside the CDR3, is EAGVTQSPTHLIKTRGQQATLRCSPISGHTSVYWYQQALGLGLQFLLWYDEGEERNRGNFPPRFSGRQFPNYSSELNVNALELEDSALYLCASSFGVGGRGNQPQHFGDGTRLSIL.